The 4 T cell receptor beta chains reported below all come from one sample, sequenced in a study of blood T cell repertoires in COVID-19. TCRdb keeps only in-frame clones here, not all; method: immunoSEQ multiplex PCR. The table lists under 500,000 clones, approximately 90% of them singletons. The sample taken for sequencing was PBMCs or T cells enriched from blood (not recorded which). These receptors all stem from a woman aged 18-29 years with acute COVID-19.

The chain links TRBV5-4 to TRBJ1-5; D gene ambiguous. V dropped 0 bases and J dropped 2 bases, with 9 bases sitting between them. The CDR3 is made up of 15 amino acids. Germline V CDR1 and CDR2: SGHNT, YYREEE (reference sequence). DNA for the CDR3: TGTGCCAGCAGCTTGGCGGGGTCTGGCAATCAGCCCCAGCATTTT. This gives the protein CASSLAGSGNQPQHF.

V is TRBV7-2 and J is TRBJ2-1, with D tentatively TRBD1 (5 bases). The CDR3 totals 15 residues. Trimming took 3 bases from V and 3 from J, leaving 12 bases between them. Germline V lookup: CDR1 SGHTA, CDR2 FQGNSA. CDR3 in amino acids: CASSFTGPRYNEQFF. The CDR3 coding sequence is TGTGCCAGCAGCTTTACAGGCCCGCGCTACAATGAGCAGTTCTTC.

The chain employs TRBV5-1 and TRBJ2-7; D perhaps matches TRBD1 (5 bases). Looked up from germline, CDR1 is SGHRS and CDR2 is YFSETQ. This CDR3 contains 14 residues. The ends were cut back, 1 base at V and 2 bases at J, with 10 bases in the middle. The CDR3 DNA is TGCGCCAGCAGCTTGAAGGGGTCAACCTACGAGCAGTACTTC. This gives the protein CASSLKGSTYEQYF.

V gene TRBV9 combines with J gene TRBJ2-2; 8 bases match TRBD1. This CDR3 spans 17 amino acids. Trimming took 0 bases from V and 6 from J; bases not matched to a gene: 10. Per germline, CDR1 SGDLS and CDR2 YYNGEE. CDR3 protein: CASSVGRQGWVAGELFF. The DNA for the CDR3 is TGTGCCAGCAGCGTAGGACGACAGGGGTGGGTTGCCGGGGAGCTGTTTTTT.